The 31 T cell receptor beta chains reported below all come from one sample, sequenced in a study of T cell clusters in autoimmune cytopenias. TRB rearrangements were amplified by touch-down multiplex PCR with mixed TRB-A/B primers. One entry per CDR3 protein, without DNA, is what TCRdb gives after re-calling the multiplex PCR reads. The sample holds just over 6,000 distinct CDR3 sequences. Some 34,000 genome equivalents of blood DNA were amplified for TRB. These data were likewise used in another study, on T cell repertoires in aging, cancer and after chemotherapy.

Sequencing input: peripheral blood. Source of these receptors: a human donor in good health.

This sequence joins TRBV11-2 and TRBJ1-4; TCRdb outputs TRBD1, but without DNA this stays unchecked. This CDR3 spans 15 amino acids. Germline CDR1 SGHAT, CDR2 FQNNGV. CDR3 residues: CASSPNRATNEKLFF.

The chain employs TRBV12-3 or TRBV12-4 and TRBJ2-7; TCRdb picks TRBD1, but there is no DNA to check that call. The CDR3 totals 13 residues. The CDR3 loop reads CASSLSRVYEQYF.

The chain links TRBV4-2 to TRBJ1-2. Germline CDR1 and CDR2: LGHNA and YNFKEQ. The CDR3 has 13 residues. This CDR3 reads CASSKEPRCGYTF.

This clonotype counts as medium-sized by frequency. The chain has TRBV19 and TRBJ1-5; TCRdb's assignment of TRBD1 cannot be checked, as there is no DNA. Germline CDR1 reads LNHDA; CDR2 reads SQIVND (reference sequence). The CDR3 is 14 residues long. CDR3 in amino acids: CASSIVGENQPQHF.

V and J are TRBV20-1 and TRBJ1-2. The CDR3 has 14 amino acids. The germline gives CDR1 DFQATT, CDR2 SNEGSKA (reference sequence). This CDR3 reads CSARDLVGNYGYTF.

This sequence joins TRBV27 and TRBJ1-2; TCRdb outputs TRBD1, but without DNA this stays unchecked. In germline, CDR1 is MNHEY, CDR2 SMNVEV (reference sequence). The CDR3 contains 15 residues. This CDR3 is CASSSIGTGNYGYTF.

The V and J genes are TRBV7-2 and TRBJ2-7; lacking DNA, the TRBD2 call made by TCRdb goes unchecked. This CDR3 contains 16 residues. Germline lookup yields CDR1 SGHTA and CDR2 FQGNSA. The CDR3 reads CASSTDSGGPSYEQYF. Based on the CDR3 plus reference TRBV7-2 and TRBJ2-7, the full variable domain is GAGVSQSPSNKVTEKGKDVELRCDPISGHTALYWYRQSLGQGLEFLIYFQGNSAPDKSGLPSDRFSAERTGGSVSTLTIQRTQQEDSAVYLCASSTDSGGPSYEQYFGPGTRLTVT.

This clonotype is classed as medium-sized by frequency. V usage is TRBV6-5 and J usage is TRBJ2-7; TCRdb returns TRBD1, unconfirmable since there is no DNA. In germline, CDR1 is MNHEY, CDR2 SVGAGI. The CDR3 spans 15 residues. CDR3: CASRPGQGGSYEQYF.

This clonotype counts as medium-sized by frequency. This sequence joins TRBV6-5 and TRBJ1-5. CDR3 length: 15 residues. The germline gives CDR1 MNHEY, CDR2 SVGAGI. The CDR3 sequence: CASSYISDLNQPQHF.

The chain couples TRBV19 to TRBJ2-7; there is no DNA to check the TCRdb D call of TRBD1. This CDR3 contains 16 residues. Germline V lookup: CDR1 LNHDA, CDR2 SQIVND (reference sequence). This CDR3 is CASSIDAGTGVAEQYF.

Its frequency marks this clonotype as medium-sized (0.01 to 0.1%). The V and J genes are TRBV18 and TRBJ2-3; TCRdb's assignment of TRBD1 cannot be checked, as there is no DNA. This CDR3 has 17 residues. Germline CDR1 is KGHSH and CDR2 is LQKENI. The CDR3 sequence is CASSPPRGGKVTDTQYF. Looking up the rest from reference TRBV18 and TRBJ2-3 gives the full variable domain: NAGVMQNPRHLVRRRGQEARLRCSPMKGHSHVYWYRQLPEEGLKFMVYLQKENIIDESGMPKERFSAEFPKEGPSILRIQQVVRGDSAAYFCASSPPRGGKVTDTQYFGPGTRLTVL.

The chain links TRBV30 to TRBJ1-5. This CDR3 is built from 14 residues. Germline V gives CDR1 GTSNPN, CDR2 SVGIG (reference sequence). CDR3 sequence reads: CAWSVGGTNQPQHF.

V usage is TRBV15 and J usage is TRBJ1-5. Looked up from germline, CDR1 is LNHNV and CDR2 is YYDKDF (reference sequence). This CDR3 has 14 residues. CDR3 sequence reads: CATSTTVGNQPQHF.

By frequency, this clonotype is medium-sized. The chain has TRBV6-5 and TRBJ1-2; the TRBD1 assignment by TCRdb is unverifiable without DNA. CDR3 length: 12 amino acids. Germline CDR1 and CDR2: MNHEY and SVGAGI. CDR3 in amino acids: CASKGQNYGYTF.

Frequency places this clonotype as medium-sized. The genes are TRBV6-5 and TRBJ2-2; TCRdb's D call, TRBD1, is unchecked because there is no DNA. The CDR3 sequence is 14 residues long. Per the germline V gene, CDR1 is MNHEY and CDR2 is SVGAGI. The CDR3 loop is CAARIGADTGELFF.

Judged by frequency, this clonotype is medium-sized. The rearrangement uses TRBV5-4 and TRBJ2-1. CDR3 length equals 13 residues. Germline V CDR1 and CDR2: SGHNT, YYREEE (reference sequence). Here the CDR3 reads CASSLTNHNEQFF.

Judged by frequency, this clonotype is medium-sized. The chain couples TRBV19 to TRBJ1-1; TCRdb's D call of TRBD1 is untestable without DNA. Germline V CDR1 and CDR2: LNHDA, SQIVND (reference sequence). The CDR3 is 14 residues long. The CDR3 reads CASSPRGQNTEAFF.

Frequency places this clonotype as medium-sized. The chain combines TRBV29-1 with TRBJ1-1. Germline V CDR1 and CDR2: SQVTM, ANQGSEA. The CDR3 length is 14 residues. CDR3 in amino acids: CSALRRGGGTEAFF.

J is TRBJ2-3 and V is TRBV18; absent DNA, TCRdb's TRBD2 call cannot be checked. CDR3 length equals 16 residues. Germline V gene sequence: CDR1 KGHSH, CDR2 LQKENI. The CDR3 loop is CASSPPASGGADTQYF.

In terms of frequency, this clonotype is medium-sized. The rearrangement joins TRBV6-1 to TRBJ2-5; no DNA is available, so the TRBD2 call from TCRdb remains unchecked. Germline V gene data show CDR1 as MNHNS and CDR2 as SASEGT. CDR3 length: 17 residues. Here the CDR3 reads CASSEELAGAKQETQYF.

The chain has TRBV6-2 or TRBV6-3 and TRBJ1-5. The CDR3 spans 15 residues. Germline CDR1 reads MNHEY; CDR2 reads SVGEGT. CDR3 loop: CASTSKYRGYQPQHF.

This clonotype is deemed medium-sized by its frequency. This rearrangement joins TRBV19 to TRBJ2-3; the D gene TCRdb calls, TRBD2, cannot be checked with no DNA. This CDR3 has 15 amino acids. From germline, CDR1 is LNHDA and CDR2 SQIVND (reference sequence). The CDR3 loop is CASSIGAGDTDTQYF. Full variable domain (missing parts from reference TRBV19 and TRBJ2-3): DGGITQSPKYLFRKEGQNVTLSCEQNLNHDAMYWYRQDPGQGLRLIYYSQIVNDFQKGDIAEGYSVSREKKESFPLTVTSAQKNPTAFYLCASSIGAGDTDTQYFGPGTRLTVL.

The J gene is TRBJ1-5, the V gene TRBV6-1; TCRdb lists TRBD1, though no DNA is available to test this call. Germline V lookup: CDR1 MNHNS, CDR2 SASEGT. This CDR3 has 14 amino acids. CDR3 region: CASSEYRGGQPQHF.

This CDR3 is CASSRPGHETQYF. The chain uses TRBV5-1 and TRBJ2-5; the TCRdb D gene call, TRBD1, has no DNA to confirm it. Germline V CDR1 and CDR2: SGHRS, YFSETQ. This CDR3 has 13 residues.

This clonotype ranks as medium-sized in terms of frequency. CDR3 sequence reads: CASSLAKGLEQFF. The genes are TRBV7-6 and TRBJ2-1; TCRdb proposes TRBD2, but this gene call is untestable without DNA. The CDR3 length is 13 residues. CDR1 and CDR2 (germline): SGHVS, FNYEAQ.

This chain uses TRBV5-4 with TRBJ1-3. The CDR3 is 15 amino acids. In germline, CDR1 is SGHNT, CDR2 YYREEE (reference sequence). The CDR3 is CASSSSTVGGNTIYF.

This clonotype is called medium-sized based on its frequency. The CDR3 protein is CASTLQGSTGELFF. V gene TRBV19 combines with J gene TRBJ2-2; TCRdb gives TRBD1 as the D gene, but with no DNA this cannot be confirmed. From germline, CDR1 is LNHDA and CDR2 SQIVND (reference sequence). The CDR3 is 14 amino acids.

The CDR3 reads CASSLDRTLRPQHF. The rearrangement uses TRBV12-3 or TRBV12-4 and TRBJ1-5; TCRdb picks TRBD1, but there is no DNA to check that call. The CDR3 has 14 amino acids.

This clonotype registers medium-sized by frequency. The V and J genes are TRBV6-6 and TRBJ2-3; the TCRdb D gene call, TRBD1, has no DNA to confirm it. Germline CDR1 reads MNHNY; CDR2 reads SVGAGI (reference sequence). The CDR3 has 14 amino acids. CDR3 loop: CASSYSRAPDTQYF.

CDR3 loop: CASSIDSGTGSGYTF. J is TRBJ1-2 and V is TRBV19; TCRdb lists TRBD1, though no DNA is available to test this call. This CDR3 spans 15 amino acids. CDR1 is LNHDA and CDR2 is SQIVND in the germline V gene (reference sequence).

The chain has TRBV14 and TRBJ2-3; TCRdb calls TRBD2, which cannot be checked without DNA. This CDR3 contains 15 residues. CDR1 is SGHDN and CDR2 is FVKESK in the germline V gene. CDR3 protein: CASSQFRGRTDTQYF.